The source of this T cell receptor beta chain is a study of CD8+ T cells in alopecia areata (dated by TCRdb to the late 2010s). Context from the whole study: The treated patients, all with moderate-to-severe alopecia areata, were enrolled in an open-label pilot trial of oral tofacitinib given at 5 to 10 mg twice daily. On the human side, TCRbeta sequencing was run on scalp tissue and on sorted CD4+ and CD8+ peripheral blood T cells from healthy controls and from alopecia areata patients with either patchy or totalis/universalis disease. TCRbeta CDR3 regions were amplified by immunoSEQ multiplex PCR using 35 Vbeta forward and 13 Jbeta reverse primers. RNA was extracted with the PAXgene miRNA kit for fixed scalp, the miRNeasy kit for PBMCs, and the RNeasy kit for mouse skin. Scalp clonality was compared across normal scalp (n=4), patchy alopecia areata scalp (n=8), and alopecia totalis/universalis scalp (n=8). To study T cell clonal expansion in alopecia areata, the researchers applied high-throughput TCRbeta sequencing to both the C3H/HeJ mouse model and human patients. Biopsies were taken from tofacitinib-treated patients at baseline and again at 4 and 24 weeks into treatment, and several of those patients also had a later scalp biopsy. Patients stayed on tofacitinib for 6 to 18 months and then had 6 months of follow-up off drug so that delayed response and recurrence could be assessed. What the authors observed across the whole study: Compared with normal scalp, lesional scalp had higher clonality and more expanded CD8+ clones, particularly in alopecia totalis/universalis, a pattern that suggests antigenic drive. Unlike mouse skin, where gammadelta T cells dominate, normal human skin contains resident alphabeta T cells that get sequenced too, which complicates analysis of the scalp TCR repertoire. TCR sequences shared between patients were less clear than in mice, possibly partly because of HLA diversity in the patient population.

Lesional scalp punch biopsies and peripheral blood were collected from alopecia areata patients. PBMCs were isolated by density centrifugation and stained for CD3, CD4 and CD8, after which CD4+ and CD8+ T cells were sorted on a FACSAria. Germline trimming: 4 bases from V, 4 bases from J; junction bases outside gene matches: 6. Including the terminal cysteine and phenylalanine, the CDR3 comprises 14 residues. Only the CDR3 portion is preserved as DNA: 42 bases, with reading frame beginning at the first base. CDR1 and CDR2 are drawn from the germline V gene: SGHRS, YFSETQ. Library generation was performed with the immunoSEQ multiplex PCR assay. RNA was extracted from all samples and reverse transcribed into cDNA as template for TCR sequencing. First-strand cDNA was synthesized with SuperScript III using a 2:1 mix of oligo-dT and random hexamers. A synthetic immune receptor repertoire was used to assess amplification bias, and residual bias was removed computationally. On the authors' methods: After raw reads were preprocessed to remove errors, the CDR3 was defined following IMGT conventions as running from the conserved cysteine to phenylalanine. Clonality was computed as 1 minus the Shannon entropy, with the entropy normalized by log2 of the number of productive unique TCRs. Whether scalp clones were CD4 or CD8 was inferred by matching scalp TCRbeta sequences against CD4 and CD8 repertoires sorted from blood. This is the immuneACCESS table as TCRdb keeps it, with only in-frame sequences that have V and J called. A part of the clones is gone; compared with another copy, unresolved V genes explain less than half, and the rest is unexplained. Clonal size and the V and J genes are those of that table, whereas D and trimming came from the DNA. The sample yields roughly 97,000 clones; approximately 42% were counted once. The ten most abundant clones make up approximately 1.4% of the sample.

In its sample, this clone was seen a few times. Its target antigen remains unknown. Qualities for individual bases were not recorded, and no much larger clone is one base off. The sample was CD4+ T cells sorted from blood. The chain uses TRBV5-1 and TRBJ2-3, with 7 bases matching TRBD2. This receptor was taken from a human donor with alopecia areata. The CDR3 reads CASSRGLGADTQYF. The bases read TGCGCCAGCAGCCGAGGACTAGGGGCAGATACGCAGTATTTT.